The 31 T cell receptor beta chains below were found in one sample sequenced in a study of immune heterogeneity within non-small cell lung tumors. Bulk tumor genomic DNA was the template, and each sample received 450 to 750 ng. Each primary tumor yielded several biopsies, collected far apart from one another at surgery. Curative surgery was undertaken by patients, who had untreated, newly diagnosed non-small cell lung cancer. Multiplex PCR (32 V and 13 J primers) was used to amplify the TCR beta CDR3. MiXCR was run by TCRdb on the multiplex PCR reads, yielding one entry per CDR3 protein. The table includes roughly 4,100 distinct CDR3 sequences, roughly 30% detected once. The sequencing input was lung tumor tissue. Source of these receptors: a man aged 60 to 75 with non-small cell lung cancer.

The chain links TRBV2 to TRBJ2-5; either TRBD1 or TRBD2 may fit D (6 bases each). Germline V gene lookup returns CDR1 SNHLY and CDR2 FYNNEI. Trimming took 4 bases from V and 6 from J, leaving 18 bases between them. The CDR3 totals 15 residues. CDR3 amino acids: CASSVQQGGMKTQYF. Here the CDR3 DNA reads TGTGCCAGCAGTGTCCAACAGGGAGGAATGAAGACCCAGTACTTC.

V and J are TRBV7-2 and TRBJ1-5; a possible D gene is TRBD1 (6 bases). Germline V gene sequence: CDR1 SGHTA, CDR2 FQGNSA. The CDR3 contains 16 residues. Trimming shortened V by 3 bases and J by 1 base, and 13 bases separated the two germline ends. CDR3 bases: TGTGCCAGCAGCTTGTGGGGTGGACAGAGCAATCAGCCCCAGCATTTT. This gives the protein CASSLWGGQSNQPQHF.

This chain uses TRBV19 with TRBJ1-5; the D gene is possibly TRBD1 (5 bases). Trimming left V 1 base short and J 15 bases short, with 19 bases between. CDR1 and CDR2 (germline): LNHDA, SQIVND (reference sequence). The CDR3 covers 14 residues. The CDR3 is CASSIVAGPPHPHF. CDR3 coding DNA: TGTGCCAGTAGTATAGTAGCAGGGCCCCCCCACCCGCATTTT. Variable domain in full (rest from reference TRBV19 and TRBJ1-5): DGGITQSPKYLFRKEGQNVTLSCEQNLNHDAMYWYRQDPGQGLRLIYYSQIVNDFQKGDIAEGYSVSREKKESFPLTVTSAQKNPTAFYLCASSIVAGPPHPHFGDGTRLSIL.

The CDR3: CASSPSGAGANVLTF. The CDR3, as DNA: TGTGCCAGCAGCCCCTCGGGAGCTGGGGCCAACGTCCTGACTTTC. The V and J genes are TRBV7-9 and TRBJ2-6; perhaps TRBD2 as D (6 bases). The CDR3 length is 15 residues. Germline CDR1 reads SEHNR; CDR2 reads FQNEAQ (reference sequence). Trimming took off 5 bases at V and 2 bases at J, with 10 bases between the two ends.

In its sample, this clonotype was seen a few times. V usage is TRBV30 and J usage is TRBJ2-1; 11 nucleotides align to TRBD1. Unmatched junction bases numbered 7, after V lost 3 bases and J lost 9 bases. The CDR3 loop spans 14 amino acids. Germline V lookup: CDR1 GTSNPN, CDR2 SVGIG (reference sequence). The CDR3 nucleotides are TGTGCCTGGAGCCCCGGACAGGGGGCGCGTGAGCAGTTCTTC. Residues: CAWSPGQGAREQFF.

The chain links TRBV11-1 to TRBJ2-5; 10 bases are a match to TRBD2. The CDR3 has 16 amino acids. V trimming: 4 bases; J trimming: 4 bases; junction bases outside the gene matches: 9. CDR1 and CDR2 from the germline V gene are SGHAT and FQDESV (reference sequence). The chain's CDR3 is CASSWGTSVRGETQYF. CDR3 bases: TGTGCCAGCAGCTGGGGGACTAGCGTACGAGGAGAGACCCAGTACTTC. The whole variable domain, filled in from reference TRBV11-1 and TRBJ2-5, reads EAEVAQSPRYKITEKSQAVAFWCDPISGHATLYWYRQILGQGPELLVQFQDESVVDDSQLPKDRFSAERLKGVDSTLKIQPAELGDSAMYLCASSWGTSVRGETQYFGPGTRLLVL.

This clonotype occurred a few times. This chain connects TRBV20-1 to TRBJ2-7; 8 bases map to TRBD1. The CDR3 length is 12 residues. Germline CDR1 is DFQATT and CDR2 is SNEGSKA (reference sequence). After removal of 3 bases from V and 2 bases from J, the junction contained 0 bases not matched to a gene. CDR3 DNA: TGCAGTGCTAGGGGACAGGCCTACGAGCAGTACTTC. Its translation is CSARGQAYEQYF.

V usage is TRBV11-3 and J usage is TRBJ2-5; D gene unclear. The CDR3 loop spans 11 amino acids. The germline gives CDR1 SGHNT, CDR2 YENEEA. Trimming stripped 4 bases from V and 4 bases from J, with 4 bases between. CDR3: CASSSTETQYF. In nucleotides, the CDR3 is TGTGCCAGCAGCTCCACAGAGACCCAGTACTTC. The whole variable domain, remainder taken from reference TRBV11-3 and TRBJ2-5, is EAGVVQSPRYKIIEKKQPVAFWCNPISGHNTLYWYLQNLGQGPELLIRYENEEAVDDSQLPKDRFSAERLKGVDSTLKIQPAELGDSAVYLCASSSTETQYFGPGTRLLVL.

This rearrangement joins TRBV11-2 to TRBJ2-1, with D possibly being TRBD2 (6 bases). Germline values: CDR1 SGHAT, CDR2 FQNNGV. The CDR3 loop spans 16 amino acids. Between the trimmed V and J ends, which lost 6 bases and 0 bases, there was a span of 15 bases. CDR3 sequence reads: CASSLGLSSSYNEQFF. The CDR3 nucleotides are TGTGCCAGCAGTTTGGGACTCTCGAGCTCCTACAATGAGCAGTTCTTC.

Of note for this clonotype: A read error may produce the germline difference seen at one junction end. The gene calls are TRBV15 and TRBJ1-3; D is perhaps TRBD1 (6 bases). CDR1 LNHNV and CDR2 YYDKDF come from the germline V gene (reference sequence). This CDR3 contains 15 residues. The CDR3 sequence is CTTSREQGPGNTIYF. The CDR3 nucleotides read TGTACCACCAGCAGAGAGCAGGGGCCCGGAAACACCATATATTTT.

This clonotype rates as medium-sized. V gene TRBV24-1 combines with J gene TRBJ2-7; D may correspond to TRBD1 or TRBD2 (5 bases each). The CDR3 runs to 12 residues. Germline assignment: CDR1 KGHDR and CDR2 SFDVKD. V shed 3 bases and J shed 6 bases, with 8 bases lying between them. The CDR3 DNA is TGTGCCACCAGTGATGGGACGAGCGAGCAGTACTTC. Protein product: CATSDGTSEQYF.

This clonotype is labeled medium-sized. The V call is TRBV24-1, the J call TRBJ1-2; 8 nucleotides agree with TRBD1. The CDR3 has 14 amino acids. J lost 2 bases, V lost 6 bases, and 4 bases had no gene match. Germline assignment: CDR1 KGHDR and CDR2 SFDVKD. CDR3 protein: CATSKSGGNYGYTF. In nucleotides, the CDR3 is TGTGCCACCAGTAAGTCAGGGGGCAACTATGGCTACACCTTC.

This chain links TRBV10-3 with TRBJ2-1; D gene ambiguous. This CDR3 has 12 residues. V was pared by 7 bases and J by 7 bases, with 11 bases between. The germline gives CDR1 ENHRY, CDR2 SYGVKD. In DNA form, the CDR3 reads TGTGCCATCAAAGGTGAACCAAATGAGCAGTTCTTC. This codes for CAIKGEPNEQFF.

V usage is TRBV25-1 and J usage is TRBJ1-1; D remains unclear. Trimming removed 4 bases at V and 3 bases at J, with 9 bases between. CDR3 size: 13 residues. Germline V lookup: CDR1 MGHDK, CDR2 SYGVNS. The CDR3 reads CASSAKTYTEAFF. CDR3 nucleotides: TGTGCCAGCAGTGCAAAAACATACACTGAAGCTTTCTTT.

The chain couples TRBV10-3 to TRBJ1-1; maybe TRBD1 (5 bases). From germline, CDR1 is ENHRY and CDR2 SYGVKD. This CDR3 contains 13 residues. The CDR3 DNA is TGTGTCGTCAGGGTTTCCCCTGACACTGAAGCTTTCTTT. Its protein product is CVVRVSPDTEAFF.

This clonotype is medium-sized by share. The chain's CDR3 is CSASPGTADGYTF. The CDR3 bases are TGCAGTGCTAGCCCCGGGACAGCCGATGGCTACACCTTC. This sequence joins TRBV20-1 and TRBJ1-2, with TRBD1 matching 7 bases. Germline CDR1 is DFQATT and CDR2 is SNEGSKA (reference sequence). Trimming at V came to 3 bases and at J to 6 bases, leaving 7 bases not matched to a gene. The CDR3 extends over 13 amino acids.

A word on this clonotype: Being one base from a much bigger clone, this may be a read error. This chain links TRBV28 with TRBJ2-3; D remains unclear. Germline CDR1 reads MDHEN; CDR2 reads SYDVKM. CDR3 size: 14 residues. CDR3 coding DNA: TGTGCCAGCAGTTCGGCCGGTCGCGCAGATATGCAGTATTTT. Protein: CASSSAGRADMQYF.

The CDR3 DNA follows: TGTGCCAGCAGCACAGTGGGCGGGGGAGTAGGCGAGCAGTACTTC. Translation: CASSTVGGGVGEQYF. This chain links TRBV28 with TRBJ2-7; TRBD2 matches 7 bases. Trimming removed 6 bases from V and 6 bases from J; junction bases left unmatched: 14. This CDR3 is 15 amino acids long. In germline, CDR1 is MDHEN, CDR2 SYDVKM. Using reference TRBV28 and TRBJ2-7 for the parts outside the CDR3, the full variable domain is DVKVTQSSRYLVKRTGEKVFLECVQDMDHENMFWYRQDPGLGLRLIYFSYDVKMKEKGDIPEGYSVSREKKERFSLILESASTNQTSMYLCASSTVGGGVGEQYFGPGTRLTVT.

The genes are TRBV6-5 and TRBJ2-1; 9 nucleotides agree with TRBD2. V was pared by 4 bases and J by 1 base, with 8 bases of the junction left unmatched. This CDR3 region has 17 residues. From germline, CDR1 is MNHEY and CDR2 SVGAGI. This CDR3 is CASSWGSGRRSYNEQFF. The CDR3 DNA sequence: TGTGCCAGCAGTTGGGGTAGCGGGAGAAGATCCTACAATGAGCAGTTCTTC.

Comments on this clonotype: This may stem from a read error, because a much larger clone lies one nucleotide away. The chain recombines TRBV29-1 with TRBJ1-1; no firm D call. The CDR3 has 10 residues. The germline V gene has CDR1 SQVTM and CDR2 ANQGSEA. The CDR3 reads CSVDVTESFF. CDR3 coding DNA: TGCAGCGTTGATGTCACTGAATCTTTCTTT.

This clonotype counts as medium-sized. The chain is built from TRBV20-1 and TRBJ2-7; 10 bases agree with TRBD2. V lost 7 bases, J lost 1 base, and 4 bases stayed unmatched. Germline CDR1 and CDR2: DFQATT and SNEGSKA (reference sequence). The CDR3 contains 13 residues. The CDR3 region has the DNA TGCAGTGTCCTAGCGGGGGAATCCTACGAGCAGTACTTC. Protein product: CSVLAGESYEQYF.

This clonotype is classed as medium-sized (0.01 to 0.1%). The rearrangement links TRBV20-1 to TRBJ2-7; D ambiguous. This CDR3 region has 12 residues. V lost 3 bases and J 4 bases, leaving 10 bases between the germline ends. The V gene's germline CDR1 is DFQATT and CDR2 SNEGSKA (reference sequence). The DNA of the CDR3 is TGCAGTGCTAGTGGCGTAGGATACGAGCAGTACTTC. Encoded protein: CSASGVGYEQYF.

This clonotype was counted a few times. The chain employs TRBV20-1 and TRBJ2-2, with D possibly matching TRBD1 (6 bases). Germline lookup yields CDR1 DFQATT and CDR2 SNEGSKA (reference sequence). The V gene lost 1 base and the J gene lost 5 bases, with 20 bases spanning the gap. The CDR3 extends over 17 amino acids. The CDR3 DNA follows: TGCAGTGCTAGAGCCTTTACAGGGAAAAGTGGGACCGGGGAGCTGTTTTTT. Protein product: CSARAFTGKSGTGELFF.

The chain uses TRBV29-1 and TRBJ2-7, with 8 bases fitting TRBD1. The CDR3 runs to 13 residues. Germline V gene data show CDR1 as SQVTM and CDR2 as ANQGSEA. Losses at the gene ends were 6 bases for V and 2 bases for J; bases not matched to a gene: 6. DNA for the CDR3: TGCAGCGTAAAATGGACAGGGACCTACGAGCAGTACTTC. It specifies CSVKWTGTYEQYF.

This chain uses TRBV11-3 with TRBJ2-7; the D is unclear. This CDR3 has 13 amino acids. The V gene lost 6 bases and the J gene lost 4 bases, with 13 bases spanning the gap. Per the germline V gene, CDR1 is SGHNT and CDR2 is YENEEA. CDR3 in amino acids: CASSLNPLYEQYF. The CDR3 DNA follows: TGTGCCAGCAGTTTAAACCCACTTTACGAGCAGTACTTC.

The rearrangement links TRBV5-6 to TRBJ2-7, with 7 bases matching TRBD2. Trimming removed 0 bases from V and 3 bases from J; junction bases left unmatched: 0. Germline loops: CDR1 SGHDT, CDR2 YYEEEE. This CDR3 comprises 13 residues. CDR3 in amino acids: CASSLASGYEQYF. The DNA for the CDR3 is TGTGCCAGCAGCTTGGCTAGCGGCTACGAGCAGTACTTC. Supplemented by reference TRBV5-6 and TRBJ2-7, the full variable domain reads DAGVTQSPTHLIKTRGQQVTLRCSPKSGHDTVSWYQQALGQGPQFIFQYYEEEERQRGNFPDRFSGHQFPNYSSELNVNALLLGDSALYLCASSLASGYEQYFGPGTRLTVT.

This clonotype is medium-sized (0.01 to 0.1%) in the sample. This sequence joins TRBV18 and TRBJ2-2; 8 positions agree with TRBD1. The CDR3 length is 16 residues. V lost 3 bases, J lost 3 bases, and 6 bases stayed unmatched. Germline values: CDR1 KGHSH, CDR2 LQKENI. CDR3 DNA: TGTGCCAGCTCACCCGGACAGGGAAAATACACCGGGGAGCTGTTTTTT. This translates into CASSPGQGKYTGELFF.

As DNA, the CDR3 is TGCGCCAGCAGCTCGTTGGGACAGAACACCGGGGAGCTGTTTTTT. It yields the protein CASSSLGQNTGELFF. The chain is built from TRBV5-1 and TRBJ2-2, with D possibly TRBD1 on 6 matching bases. V dropped 3 bases and J dropped 1 base, with 10 bases sitting between them. Looked up from germline, CDR1 is SGHRS and CDR2 is YFSETQ. This CDR3 contains 15 residues.

In its sample, this clonotype is medium-sized (0.01 to 0.1%). The chain joins TRBV20-1 to TRBJ1-6; a weak D match, TRBD1 (5 bases). V lost 0 bases and J lost 8, with 14 bases in between. The CDR3 contains 15 residues. CDR1 and CDR2 from the germline V gene are DFQATT and SNEGSKA (reference sequence). CDR3 sequence (DNA): TGCAGTGCTAGAGATCCGCGGGGGGGTGATTCACCCCTCCACTTT. It specifies CSARDPRGGDSPLHF.

This clonotype was seen a few times. The chain links TRBV7-9 to TRBJ2-1; 14 bases are a match to TRBD2. This CDR3 region has 22 residues. The germline V gene encodes CDR1 SEHNR and CDR2 FQNEAQ (reference sequence). The V segment lost 9 bases and the J segment 0 bases; nucleotides outside the gene matches: 22. CDR3 nucleotide sequence: TGTGCCAGTGACCTTAAACCGACCGGGACTAGCGGGAGTAAGGGCTCCTACAATGAGCAGTTCTTC. This translates into CASDLKPTGTSGSKGSYNEQFF.

This clonotype turned up a few times. The chain recombines TRBV20-1 with TRBJ2-3; the D is unclear. The CDR3 extends over 11 amino acids. V was cut by 6 bases and J by 11 bases, with 15 bases left in between. Germline values: CDR1 DFQATT, CDR2 SNEGSKA (reference sequence). Here the CDR3 reads CSALSDPGQYF. CDR3 bases: TGCAGTGCCCTCAGCGACCCGGGGCAGTATTTT.